This T cell receptor beta chain was retrieved from a study of blood T cell repertoires in COVID-19. Study overall: Both acute and convalescent COVID-19 samples were obtained from the United States, Italy and Spain. In each case, the material was cDNA or gDNA derived from T cells, B-cell-depleted T cells, or PBMCs.

A Seattle source enrolled patients during active infection and followed them longitudinally. CDR3 length: 14 residues. CDR1 MGHRA and CDR2 YSYEKL come from the germline V gene. Trimming left V 6 bases short and J 7 bases short, with 13 bases between. The authors' processing: The authors estimated nucleated cell counts from reference gene primer amplification. Sequencing used immunoSEQ multiplex PCR; TCRdb keeps in-frame clones, though not all of them. The DNA gave D and trimming, while V, J and clone size come from that table. The sample yields 250,000 to 300,000 clones, 80% to 90% seen once. This clonotype was obtained from a woman younger than 45 with COVID-19, enrolled during active disease. This chain links TRBV4-1 with TRBJ1-6, with a tentative D call TRBD1 (5 bases). Input material: peripheral blood. CDR3 in amino acids: CASSDGGVNSPLHF. For the CDR3, the DNA is TGCGCCAGCAGTGACGGGGGAGTCAATTCACCCCTCCACTTT.